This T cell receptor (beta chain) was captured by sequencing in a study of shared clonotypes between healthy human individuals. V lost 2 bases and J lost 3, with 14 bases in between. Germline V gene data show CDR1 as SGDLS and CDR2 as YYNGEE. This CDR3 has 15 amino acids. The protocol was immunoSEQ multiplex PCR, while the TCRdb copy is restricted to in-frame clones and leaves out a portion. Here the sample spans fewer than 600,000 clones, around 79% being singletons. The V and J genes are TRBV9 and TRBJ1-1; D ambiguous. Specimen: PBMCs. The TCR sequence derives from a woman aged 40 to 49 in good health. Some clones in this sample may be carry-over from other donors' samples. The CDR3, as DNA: TGTGCCAGCAGCGTCTGTATAGTTTCGGACACTGAAGCTTTCTTT. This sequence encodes CASSVCIVSDTEAFF.